The 9 T cell receptor beta chains below all came from one sample that was sequenced in a study of OX40 agonist ivuxolimab in advanced cancers. Assay: immunoSEQ multiplex PCR; the TCRdb copy retains only in-frame clones and omits some. The sample consists of 40,000 or so clones, roughly 82% of them appearing once. This specimen consisted of CD4+ or CD8+ T cells sorted from blood, obtained in a trial of the OX40 agonist ivuxolimab. Every receptor here comes from an adult with an advanced solid tumor such as melanoma, head and neck, liver or kidney cancer.

The CDR3, as DNA: TGCGCCAGCAGCCAAGTTCCTGGAGCCTACGAGCAGTACTTC. It yields the protein CASSQVPGAYEQYF. The J gene is TRBJ2-7, the V gene TRBV4-1; D call uncertain. V shed 1 base and J shed 2 bases, with 9 bases lying between them. CDR1 MGHRA and CDR2 YSYEKL come from the germline V gene. CDR3 size: 14 residues.

This clone was seen only a few times. This chain links TRBV7-2 with TRBJ2-1, with D unresolved. Germline V gene sequence: CDR1 SGHTA, CDR2 FQGNSA. CDR3 length: 14 residues. V was cut by 4 bases and J by 4 bases, with 11 bases left in between. The DNA for the CDR3 is TGTGCCAGCAGCTCATGGGGTGGGTACAATGAGCAGTTCTTC. Its protein product is CASSSWGGYNEQFF.

The genes are TRBV7-2 and TRBJ2-6, with D perhaps matching TRBD1 (6 bases). This CDR3 is 17 amino acids long. V was clipped by 5 bases and J by 0 bases, with 14 bases between them. In germline, CDR1 is SGHTA, CDR2 FQGNSA. The chain's CDR3 is CASSPTGIGSGANVLTF. The CDR3 coding sequence is TGTGCCAGCAGCCCAACAGGGATCGGCTCTGGGGCCAACGTCCTGACTTTC.

This chain uses TRBV2 with TRBJ1-2; D is perhaps TRBD1 (6 bases). Trimming took 8 bases from V and 8 from J, leaving 18 bases between them. The CDR3 is made up of 13 amino acids. The germline gives CDR1 SNHLY, CDR2 FYNNEI. CDR3 sequence (DNA): TGTGCCAGCGCGGGGGGCCCCAGTGGAGGCTACACCTTC. As protein: CASAGGPSGGYTF.

DNA of the CDR3: TGCGCCAGCAGCCAAGATAGGACTAGCAGGATATACGAGCAGTACTTC. Encoded protein: CASSQDRTSRIYEQYF. This rearrangement joins TRBV4-1 to TRBJ2-7; TRBD2 matches 8 bases. J was trimmed by 4 bases and V by 0 bases; bases with no gene match: 8. This CDR3 is 16 amino acids long. Germline values: CDR1 MGHRA, CDR2 YSYEKL.

The chain links TRBV9 to TRBJ2-1; D unresolved. The CDR3 is 15 residues long. V lost 0 bases and J lost 5, with 12 bases in between. Germline V gene lookup returns CDR1 SGDLS and CDR2 YYNGEE. The CDR3 DNA follows: TGTGCCAGCAGCGTAGGTGGAAACAGCGACAATGAGCAGTTCTTC. Encoded protein: CASSVGGNSDNEQFF. Full variable domain (missing parts from reference TRBV9 and TRBJ2-1): DSGVTQTPKHLITATGQRVTLRCSPRSGDLSVYWYQQSLDQGLQFLIQYYNGEERAKGNILERFSAQQFPDLHSELNLSSLELGDSALYFCASSVGGNSDNEQFFGPGTRLTVL.

The J gene is TRBJ2-5, the V gene TRBV5-1; 8 nucleotides match TRBD1. The CDR3 consists of 15 residues. Trimming at V came to 0 bases and at J to 3 bases, leaving 4 bases not matched to a gene. CDR1 is SGHRS, CDR2 YFSETQ, per germline. The CDR3: CASSLGTTGEETQYF. CDR3 bases: TGCGCCAGCAGCTTGGGAACGACAGGGGAAGAGACCCAGTACTTC. The variable domain in full, with the rest retrieved from reference TRBV5-1 and TRBJ2-5, is KAGVTQTPRYLIKTRGQQVTLSCSPISGHRSVSWYQQTPGQGLQFLFEYFSETQRNKGNFPGRFSGRQFSNSRSEMNVSTLELGDSALYLCASSLGTTGEETQYFGPGTRLLVL.

V and J are TRBV21-1 and TRBJ2-3; the D segment call TRBD2 is taken from the table without a DNA check. TRBV21-1 is designated a pseudogene. CDR3 length: 18 amino acids. The CDR3 DNA follows: TGTGCCAGCAGCTTCGGGGGGAGACGGTACTGGTTCACAGATACGCAGTATTTT. Translated: CASSFGGRRYWFTDTQYF.

The rearrangement joins TRBV2 to TRBJ2-1; D is possibly TRBD1 (6 bases). Germline V gene sequence: CDR1 SNHLY, CDR2 FYNNEI. Trimming left V 4 bases short and J 1 base short, with 11 bases between. CDR3 length: 15 amino acids. The CDR3, as DNA: TGTGCCAGCAGTGCAGGGGCCTGGTCCTACAATGAGCAGTTCTTC. Amino acids: CASSAGAWSYNEQFF.